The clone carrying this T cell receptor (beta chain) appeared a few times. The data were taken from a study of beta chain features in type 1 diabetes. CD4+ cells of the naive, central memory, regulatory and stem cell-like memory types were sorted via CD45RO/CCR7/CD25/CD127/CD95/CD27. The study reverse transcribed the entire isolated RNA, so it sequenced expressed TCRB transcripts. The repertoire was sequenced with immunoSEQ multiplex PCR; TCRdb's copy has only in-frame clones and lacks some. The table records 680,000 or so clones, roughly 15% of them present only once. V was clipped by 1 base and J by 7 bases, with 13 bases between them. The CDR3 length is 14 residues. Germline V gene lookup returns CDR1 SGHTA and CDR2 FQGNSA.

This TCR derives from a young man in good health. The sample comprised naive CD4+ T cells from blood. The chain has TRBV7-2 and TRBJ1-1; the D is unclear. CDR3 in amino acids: CASSLGYEKGEAFF. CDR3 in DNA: TGTGCCAGCAGCTTAGGTTACGAAAAAGGTGAAGCTTTCTTT.